A selection of T cell receptor beta chains follows, all from one sample in a study of blood T cells in healthy people across ages. TCRdb reprocessed the 5' RACE reads with MiXCR, giving one entry per CDR3 protein. Of 870,000 or so distinct CDR3 sequences listed, 29% are singletons. The sequencing input was blood. These receptors all stem from a woman over 75 in good health. Each CDR3 is given with its conserved first and last residue. The order of the fields is clone size, J gene, V gene, D gene, CDR3 DNA, CDR3 protein. D genes are given only for firm matches. Only some rows state a clone size, as once, few, many or a class for expanded clones.

clone_size: NA; j_call: TRBJ1-1; v_call: TRBV7-2; d_call: NA; cdr3_nt: TGTGCCAGCAGCTTTTTTACAGGGCCCACTGAAGCTTTCTTT; cdr3_aa: CASSFFTGPTEAFF
clone_size: NA; j_call: TRBJ2-1; v_call: TRBV15; d_call: TRBD2; cdr3_nt: TGTGCCACCAGCATACTAGCGGGACTCAACAATGAGCAGTTCTTC; cdr3_aa: CATSILAGLNNEQFF
clone_size: many; j_call: TRBJ1-2; v_call: TRBV19; d_call: TRBD1; cdr3_nt: TGTGCCAGTAAGGCGACAGGGGGCGGTAACTATGGCTACACCTTC; cdr3_aa: CASKATGGGNYGYTF
clone_size: NA; j_call: TRBJ1-4; v_call: TRBV25-1; d_call: NA; cdr3_nt: TGTGCCAGCAGTCCGAGCCTCGCGGCTAATGAAAAACTGTTTTTT; cdr3_aa: CASSPSLAANEKLFF
clone_size: NA; j_call: TRBJ1-1; v_call: TRBV20-1; d_call: NA; cdr3_nt: TGCAGTGCACCAAAACCAGGCAACACTGAAGCTTTCTTT; cdr3_aa: CSAPKPGNTEAFF
clone_size: many; j_call: TRBJ2-3; v_call: TRBV12-5; d_call: NA; cdr3_nt: TGTGCTAGTGGTTTGGTGGATAGGTCGGATGCCACAGATACGCAGTATTTT; cdr3_aa: CASGLVDRSDATDTQYF
clone_size: NA; j_call: TRBJ1-6; v_call: TRBV10-3; d_call: NA; cdr3_nt: TGTGCCATCAGTGAGTCCCGCCAGATCGAATCACCCCTCCACTTT; cdr3_aa: CAISESRQIESPLHF
clone_size: many; j_call: TRBJ2-5; v_call: TRBV5-4; d_call: NA; cdr3_nt: TGTGCCAGCAGCGGGATCGCAGGAGCCCAAGAGACCCAGTACTTC; cdr3_aa: CASSGIAGAQETQYF
clone_size: many; j_call: TRBJ2-3; v_call: TRBV7-2; d_call: NA; cdr3_nt: TGTGCCAGCAGCTTAGTGGCAGTCACTAGCACAGATACGCAGTATTTT; cdr3_aa: CASSLVAVTSTDTQYF
clone_size: many; j_call: TRBJ1-5; v_call: TRBV30; d_call: NA; cdr3_nt: TGTGCCTGGAGGGGGGGTTCGGGCAATCAGCCCCAGCATTTT; cdr3_aa: CAWRGGSGNQPQHF
clone_size: few; j_call: TRBJ1-4; v_call: TRBV7-9; d_call: NA; cdr3_nt: TGTGCCAGCAGCTTAGAGACGGGAGGTGAAAAACTGTTTTTT; cdr3_aa: CASSLETGGEKLFF
clone_size: many; j_call: TRBJ1-2; v_call: TRBV20-1; d_call: TRBD1; cdr3_nt: TGCAGTGCAGGGACAGGGGCTAAGTGGGAAGGCTACACCTTC; cdr3_aa: CSAGTGAKWEGYTF
clone_size: few; j_call: TRBJ1-1; v_call: TRBV20-1; d_call: TRBD1; cdr3_nt: TGCAGTGCTGGACAGGGCTTGGGACGGAGAACTGAAGCTTTCTTT; cdr3_aa: CSAGQGLGRRTEAFF
clone_size: many; j_call: TRBJ2-3; v_call: TRBV20-1; d_call: TRBD2; cdr3_nt: TGCAGTGCGTACGGGGGGGGCACAGATACGCAGTATTTT; cdr3_aa: CSAYGGGTDTQYF
clone_size: NA; j_call: TRBJ2-2; v_call: TRBV2; d_call: TRBD2; cdr3_nt: TGTGCCAGCAGTGAAACCCACTCCGGACTAGCGGGGGGGCCCGGGGAGCTGTTTTTT; cdr3_aa: CASSETHSGLAGGPGELFF
clone_size: many; j_call: TRBJ2-5; v_call: TRBV7-2; d_call: TRBD2; cdr3_nt: TGTGCCAGCAGCTTAACAGCGGGGGGAGGGGAGACCCAGTACTTC; cdr3_aa: CASSLTAGGGETQYF
clone_size: NA; j_call: TRBJ1-1; v_call: TRBV12-3/TRBV12-4; d_call: NA; cdr3_nt: TGTGCCAGCAGGGTCACGTCTGAAGCTTTCTTT; cdr3_aa: CASRVTSEAFF
clone_size: many; j_call: TRBJ2-3; v_call: TRBV3-1; d_call: NA; cdr3_nt: TGTGCCAGCAGCCGTCCCGCAGCAGGGTCAGATACGCAGTATTTT; cdr3_aa: CASSRPAAGSDTQYF
clone_size: many; j_call: TRBJ2-7; v_call: TRBV6-5; d_call: NA; cdr3_nt: TGTGCCAGCAGATCAGGGGGGGGCCCCACCTACGAGCAGTACTTC; cdr3_aa: CASRSGGGPTYEQYF
clone_size: many; j_call: TRBJ1-4; v_call: TRBV20-1; d_call: TRBD1; cdr3_nt: TGCAGTGCTAGGACAGGGGCGGATAATGAAAAACTGTTTTTT; cdr3_aa: CSARTGADNEKLFF
clone_size: NA; j_call: TRBJ1-1; v_call: TRBV20-1; d_call: NA; cdr3_nt: TGCAGTGCTAGCCAGGGTTCGGACACTGAAGCTTTCTTT; cdr3_aa: CSASQGSDTEAFF
clone_size: many; j_call: TRBJ2-6; v_call: TRBV5-5; d_call: NA; cdr3_nt: TGTGCCAGCAGCCCGGCCGGGGGCTCTGGGGCCAACGTCCTGACTTTC; cdr3_aa: CASSPAGGSGANVLTF
clone_size: NA; j_call: TRBJ2-3; v_call: TRBV30; d_call: NA; cdr3_nt: TGTGCCTGGCGGGGTCGCGCAGATACGCAGTATTTT; cdr3_aa: CAWRGRADTQYF
clone_size: many; j_call: TRBJ1-1; v_call: TRBV4-3; d_call: NA; cdr3_nt: TGCGCCAGCAGCCAAGATTATAGGTTTGGGGACACTGAAGCTTTCTTT; cdr3_aa: CASSQDYRFGDTEAFF
clone_size: many; j_call: TRBJ2-3; v_call: TRBV20-1; d_call: TRBD1; cdr3_nt: TGCAGTGCTTACACCGGGACAGGGATAACAGATACGCAGTATTTT; cdr3_aa: CSAYTGTGITDTQYF
clone_size: NA; j_call: TRBJ1-1; v_call: TRBV12-3/TRBV12-4; d_call: NA; cdr3_nt: TGTGCCAGCAGTTTAGAGACAGCTATTTTGAACACTGAAGCTTTCTTT; cdr3_aa: CASSLETAILNTEAFF
clone_size: many; j_call: TRBJ2-1; v_call: TRBV24-1; d_call: NA; cdr3_nt: TGTGCCACCAGTGAATGGGGCGATGAGCAGTTCTTC; cdr3_aa: CATSEWGDEQFF
clone_size: many; j_call: TRBJ2-1; v_call: TRBV6-2/TRBV6-3; d_call: TRBD1; cdr3_nt: TGTGCCTGCTGGACAGGGGTCCCGGGACCTAATGAGCAGTTCTTC; cdr3_aa: CACWTGVPGPNEQFF